The clone carrying this T cell receptor (beta chain) was seen only once. Its antigen is not known. This entry comes from a study of cytomegalovirus exposure and HLA in healthy donors. Broader study findings: For most TCR sequences rarity was the rule, although some public TCRs occurred in many donors. Cytomegalovirus-associated TCR beta chains were listed, numbering some 170. Testing in vitro showed a few CMV-associated chains specific for CMV antigens.

CDR1 and CDR2 (germline): MNHEY, SMNVEV (reference sequence). Trimming at V came to 5 bases and at J to 4 bases, leaving 4 bases not matched to a gene. The CDR3 is 13 residues long. TCRdb's table, derived via immunoSEQ multiplex PCR, lists solely in-frame clones and lacks some. Of over 85,000 clones in the sample, approximately 88% were seen once. This TCR was sampled from a woman aged 25 to 45 in good health and CMV-seropositive. The chain links TRBV27 to TRBJ1-2; 7 bases line up with TRBD1. Sequencing was done on a sample of PBMCs. This chain's CDR3 is CASSPSGGYGYTF. CDR3 in DNA: TGTGCCAGCAGTCCATCAGGGGGCTATGGCTACACCTTC.